This T cell receptor (beta chain) was captured by sequencing in a study of CD8 T cells in Susac syndrome. V dropped 6 bases and J dropped 1; count of bases not matched to a gene: 3. The V gene's germline CDR1 is DFQATT and CDR2 SNEGSKA (reference sequence). The CDR3 consists of 12 residues. The RNA input was 0.5 to 1 ug, and it was reverse transcribed with random hexamers. TCRdb redid the calling of the immunoSEQ multiplex PCR reads with MiXCR, one entry per CDR3 protein. The sample contains under 150,000 distinct CDR3 sequences, over 85% of which appear only once. The V gene is TRBV20-1, the J gene TRBJ2-7, with 7 bases matching TRBD1. The receptor was isolated from a human donor in good health. Sequencing was carried out using CD8+ T cells from PBMCs. As DNA, the CDR3 is TGCAGTGCCCCGGGACAGTCCTACGAGCAGTACTTC. It translates to CSAPGQSYEQYF.